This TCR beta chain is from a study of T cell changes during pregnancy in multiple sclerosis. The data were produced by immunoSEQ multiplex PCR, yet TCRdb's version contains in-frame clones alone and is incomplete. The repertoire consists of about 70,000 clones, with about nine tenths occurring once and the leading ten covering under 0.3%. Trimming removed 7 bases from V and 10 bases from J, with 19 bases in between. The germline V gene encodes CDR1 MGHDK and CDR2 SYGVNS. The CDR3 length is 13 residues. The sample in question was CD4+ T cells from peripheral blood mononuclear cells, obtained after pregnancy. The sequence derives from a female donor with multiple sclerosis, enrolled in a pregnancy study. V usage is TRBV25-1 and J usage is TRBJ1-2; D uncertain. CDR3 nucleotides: TGTGCCAGCAATACGGGGTTATCCTCTCTCTACACCTTC. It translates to CASNTGLSSLYTF.